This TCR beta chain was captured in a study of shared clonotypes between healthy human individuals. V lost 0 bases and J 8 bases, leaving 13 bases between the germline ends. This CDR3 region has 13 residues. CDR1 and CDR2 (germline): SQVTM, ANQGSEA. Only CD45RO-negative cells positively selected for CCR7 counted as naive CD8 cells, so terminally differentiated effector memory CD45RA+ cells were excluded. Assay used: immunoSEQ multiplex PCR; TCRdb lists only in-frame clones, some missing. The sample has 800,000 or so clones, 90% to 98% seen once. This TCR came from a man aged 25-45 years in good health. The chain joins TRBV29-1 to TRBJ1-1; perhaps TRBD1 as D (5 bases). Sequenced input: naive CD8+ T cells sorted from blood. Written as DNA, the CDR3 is TGCAGCGTTGAAGAGCCCGGACAAACGGAAGCTTTCTTT. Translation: CSVEEPGQTEAFF.